These 22 T cell receptor beta chains were all obtained from the same sample, sequenced in a study of T cell responses to AZD1222 COVID-19 vaccine. Assay: immunoSEQ multiplex PCR; the TCRdb copy retains only in-frame clones and omits some. This table has some 70,000 clones, around 80% appearing once. The starting material was peripheral blood, obtained 28 days after the second AZD1222 dose. The receptors derive from an adult who received the AZD1222 COVID-19 vaccine.

J is TRBJ2-7 and V is TRBV4-3, with D possibly TRBD2 on 5 matching bases. The germline V and J ends were trimmed by 2 bases and 3 bases, with 14 bases remaining between them. This CDR3 has 15 residues. Germline V gene sequence: CDR1 LGHNA, CDR2 YSLEER. CDR3 amino acids: CASSQFARADYEQYF. DNA for the CDR3: TGCGCCAGCAGCCAATTTGCGAGAGCGGACTACGAGCAGTACTTC.

This rearrangement joins TRBV4-1 to TRBJ2-3; no clear D gene. V lost 0 bases to trimming and J lost 3 bases, with 22 bases between them. CDR3 length: 19 amino acids. Per the germline V gene, CDR1 is MGHRA and CDR2 is YSYEKL. The CDR3 DNA follows: TGCGCCAGCAGCCAAGAAATTTTTCTTGGGTTAGGTAGTACAGATACGCAGTATTTT. The encoded protein is CASSQEIFLGLGSTDTQYF.

The V call is TRBV19, the J call TRBJ1-1; 8 bases are shared with TRBD1. This CDR3 has 16 residues. Germline V gene data show CDR1 as LNHDA and CDR2 as SQIVND (reference sequence). The V segment lost 7 bases and the J segment 10 bases; nucleotides outside the gene matches: 20. DNA for the CDR3: TGTGCCAGTACTCGGAGTCAGGACAGGGCCGGGGGTGCAGCTTTCTTT. It translates to CASTRSQDRAGGAAFF.

This clone occurred once. The V call is TRBV9, the J call TRBJ1-5; 8 nucleotides match TRBD1. The CDR3 extends over 15 amino acids. V dropped 4 bases and J dropped 2; count of bases not matched to a gene: 5. Per germline, CDR1 SGDLS and CDR2 YYNGEE. The CDR3 loop is CASSPQGGGNQPQHF. CDR3 nucleotides: TGTGCCAGCAGCCCACAGGGGGGCGGCAATCAGCCCCAGCATTTT.

The chain uses TRBV9 and TRBJ1-1, with D maybe TRBD1 (6 bases). This CDR3 contains 15 residues. V was clipped by 0 bases and J by 6 bases, with 15 bases between them. The germline V gene encodes CDR1 SGDLS and CDR2 YYNGEE. The CDR3 nucleotides are TGTGCCAGCAGCGTAGAGGGGGGTACTTTCGCTGAAGCTTTCTTT. As protein: CASSVEGGTFAEAFF. The full variable domain, completed using reference TRBV9 and TRBJ1-1, is DSGVTQTPKHLITATGQRVTLRCSPRSGDLSVYWYQQSLDQGLQFLIQYYNGEERAKGNILERFSAQQFPDLHSELNLSSLELGDSALYFCASSVEGGTFAEAFFGQGTRLTVV.

The V and J genes are TRBV12-3 or TRBV12-4 and TRBJ2-1; no clear D gene. This CDR3 region has 12 residues. V was pared by 5 bases and J by 2 bases, with 4 bases between. CDR3 nucleotide sequence: TGTGCCAGCAGTGGGACCTACAATGAGCAGTTCTTC. Encoded protein: CASSGTYNEQFF.

The V gene is TRBV29-1, the J gene TRBJ2-3; no clear D. This CDR3 is 13 amino acids long. CDR1 is SQVTM, CDR2 ANQGSEA, per germline. V was shortened by 3 bases and J by 0 bases, with 7 bases between the two germline ends. CDR3 residues: CSVDVESTDTQYF. The CDR3 DNA reads as TGCAGCGTTGATGTGGAGAGCACAGATACGCAGTATTTT.

A few counts support this clone. The chain combines TRBV5-1 with TRBJ2-3; weak D call: TRBD1 (6 bases). V was pared by 4 bases and J by 3 bases, with 12 bases between. The CDR3 spans 14 residues. Germline assignment: CDR1 SGHRS and CDR2 YFSETQ. The CDR3 loop is CASSLGGITDTQYF. In DNA form, the CDR3 reads TGCGCCAGCAGCCTAGGGGGAATAACAGATACGCAGTATTTT.

The chain combines TRBV2 with TRBJ1-1; 8 bases map to TRBD1. This CDR3 contains 14 residues. With V trimmed by 5 bases and J by 11 bases, 13 bases remained unmatched. In germline, CDR1 is SNHLY, CDR2 FYNNEI. CDR3: CASSFQRDRLKAFF. Written as DNA, the CDR3 is TGTGCCAGCAGTTTCCAAAGGGACAGGTTGAAGGCTTTCTTT.

V usage is TRBV19 and J usage is TRBJ1-5; D unclear. V was shortened by 10 bases and J by 0 bases, with 10 bases between the two germline ends. Per the germline V gene, CDR1 is LNHDA and CDR2 is SQIVND (reference sequence). CDR3 size: 13 residues. This CDR3 is CANRQLSNQPQHF. For the CDR3, the DNA is TGTGCCAATCGTCAGCTTAGCAATCAGCCCCAGCATTTT.

The rearrangement joins TRBV9 to TRBJ1-2; D is undetermined. The CDR3 runs 12 residues. The germline V gene has CDR1 SGDLS and CDR2 YYNGEE. The V and J ends lost 3 bases and 2 bases respectively, with 5 bases between them. The chain's CDR3 is CASSGANYGYTF. Written as DNA, the CDR3 is TGTGCCAGCAGCGGGGCCAACTATGGCTACACCTTC.

Points on this clone: This sample also contains other DNA sequences that code for the same CDR3. This sequence joins TRBV19 and TRBJ1-2, with D possibly being TRBD1 (5 bases). This CDR3 region has 13 residues. V lost 0 bases and J lost 8, with 10 bases in between. Germline CDR1 reads LNHDA; CDR2 reads SQIVND (reference sequence). For the CDR3, the DNA is TGTGCCAGTAGTATAGATCACAGGAACGGCTACACCTTC. As protein: CASSIDHRNGYTF.

This chain links TRBV10-3 with TRBJ1-3; 8 nucleotides align to TRBD1. This CDR3 region has 19 residues. Germline V gene sequence: CDR1 ENHRY, CDR2 SYGVKD. J lost 0 bases, V lost 9 bases, and 19 bases had no gene match. This CDR3 is CAMGSLGRGPGDSGNTIYF. CDR3 in DNA: TGTGCCATGGGGTCGTTGGGCAGGGGGCCCGGAGACTCTGGAAACACCATATATTTT.

J is TRBJ1-6 and V is TRBV7-9; D gene ambiguous. V was trimmed by 5 bases and J by 5 bases, leaving 16 bases between them. The CDR3 extends over 16 amino acids. Per germline, CDR1 SEHNR and CDR2 FQNEAQ (reference sequence). The CDR3 protein is CASSPSVGANNSPLHF. In DNA, the CDR3 is TGTGCCAGCAGCCCGTCCGTTGGTGCTAATAATTCACCCCTCCACTTT.

The gene calls are TRBV27 and TRBJ1-2; weak D call: TRBD1 (6 bases). The V end was cut by 3 bases, the J end by 11 bases, with 16 bases between. The V gene's germline CDR1 is MNHEY and CDR2 SMNVEV (reference sequence). The CDR3 runs to 13 residues. CDR3 protein: CASSFQPGAPYTF. DNA for the CDR3: TGTGCCAGCAGTTTCCAACCAGGGGCGCCTTACACCTTC.

This clone was observed a few times. The CDR3 DNA reads as TGTGCCAGCAAGAAGGTACAGGACTATGGCTACACCTTC. It encodes CASKKVQDYGYTF. The V and J genes are TRBV6-5 and TRBJ1-2; the D gene is possibly TRBD1 (5 bases). The germline CDR1 and CDR2 sequences are MNHEY and SVGAGI. This CDR3 contains 13 residues. Trimming cost V 7 bases and J 3 bases, with 12 bases left between them.

The chain joins TRBV12-3 or TRBV12-4 to TRBJ2-7; 10 bases align to TRBD1. The CDR3 spans 13 residues. V trimming: 3 bases; J trimming: 6 bases; junction bases outside the gene matches: 2. The CDR3 DNA reads as TGTGCCAGCAGTTTTGGGACAGGGGTCGAGCAGTACTTC. Translating it yields CASSFGTGVEQYF.

The V call is TRBV9, the J call TRBJ1-6; D is undetermined. The CDR3 totals 17 residues. Trimming stripped 0 bases from V and 0 bases from J, with 10 bases between. In germline, CDR1 is SGDLS, CDR2 YYNGEE. The CDR3 region has the DNA TGTGCCAGCAGCGTAGAGGCGCACAGCTCCTATAATTCACCCCTCCACTTT. It encodes CASSVEAHSSYNSPLHF.

The chain uses TRBV5-1 and TRBJ1-5; D not certain. Per germline, CDR1 SGHRS and CDR2 YFSETQ. The CDR3 sequence is 15 residues long. Deletions cut 0 bases from V and 4 bases from J, with 11 bases between. CDR3 loop: CASSLEGVWNQPQHF. CDR3 in DNA: TGCGCCAGCAGCTTGGAGGGAGTGTGGAATCAGCCCCAGCATTTT.

The chain recombines TRBV27 with TRBJ1-4; weak D call: TRBD1 (5 bases). CDR3 size: 13 residues. Trimming left V 0 bases short and J 7 bases short, with 6 bases between. Germline assignment: CDR1 MNHEY and CDR2 SMNVEV (reference sequence). The CDR3 here is CASSLSRGEKLFF. CDR3 nucleotide sequence: TGTGCCAGCAGTTTATCGAGGGGTGAAAAACTGTTTTTT.

The chain combines TRBV27 with TRBJ2-2; 7 bases match TRBD2. This CDR3 is 15 amino acids long. Looked up from germline, CDR1 is MNHEY and CDR2 is SMNVEV (reference sequence). Trimming at V came to 4 bases and at J to 3 bases, leaving 5 bases not matched to a gene. Here the CDR3 reads CASSYWGGDTGELFF. CDR3 DNA sequence: TGTGCCAGCAGTTATTGGGGGGGAGACACCGGGGAGCTGTTTTTT.

This clone appeared a single time. This chain uses TRBV7-2 with TRBJ1-2, with D possibly TRBD1 on 5 matching bases. V was shortened by 3 bases and J by 8 bases, with 13 bases between the two germline ends. The germline V gene encodes CDR1 SGHTA and CDR2 FQGNSA. The CDR3 sequence is 13 residues long. CDR3 protein: CASSFPGLRGYTF. The CDR3 DNA reads as TGTGCCAGCAGCTTCCCAGGGCTGCGGGGCTACACCTTC. Complete variable domain (other parts from reference TRBV7-2 and TRBJ1-2): GAGVSQSPSNKVTEKGKDVELRCDPISGHTALYWYRQSLGQGLEFLIYFQGNSAPDKSGLPSDRFSAERTGGSVSTLTIQRTQQEDSAVYLCASSFPGLRGYTFGSGTRLTVV.